This TCR beta chain was identified during a study of OX40 agonist ivuxolimab in advanced cancers. Study at large: Given to patients was ivuxolimab, an agonistic anti-OX40 (CD134) antibody. Study-wide results and caveats: There were also nonresponders showing low normalized T-cell clonal expansion.

In regard to this clone: Its antigen is as yet unknown.

V lost 2 bases, J lost 4 bases, and 15 bases lay in between. The CDR3 runs 17 residues. CDR1 is SGHVS, CDR2 FQNEAQ, per germline. The assay was immunoSEQ multiplex PCR, and TCRdb's table has in-frame clones only and misses some. The profile shows about 26,000 clones, around 85% of them singletons. The sequencing here drew on CD4+ or CD8+ T cells sorted from blood, taken in a trial of the OX40 agonist ivuxolimab. This chain links TRBV7-8 with TRBJ2-6; D possibly corresponds to TRBD1 (5 bases). This clonotype originated in an adult with an advanced solid tumor such as melanoma, head and neck, liver or kidney cancer. CDR3 sequence reads: CASSLYPGQFGANVLTF. CDR3 DNA: TGTGCCAGCAGCTTATACCCCGGACAATTCGGGGCCAACGTCCTGACTTTC.